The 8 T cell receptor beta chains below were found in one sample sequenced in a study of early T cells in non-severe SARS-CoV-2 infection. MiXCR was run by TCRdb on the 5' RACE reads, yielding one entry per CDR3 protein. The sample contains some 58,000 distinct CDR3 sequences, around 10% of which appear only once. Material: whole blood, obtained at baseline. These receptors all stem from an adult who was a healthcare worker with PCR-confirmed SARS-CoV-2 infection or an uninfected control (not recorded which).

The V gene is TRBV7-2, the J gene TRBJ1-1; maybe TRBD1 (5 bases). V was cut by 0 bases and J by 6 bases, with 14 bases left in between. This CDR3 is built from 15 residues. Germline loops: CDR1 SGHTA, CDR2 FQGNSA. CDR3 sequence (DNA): TGTGCCAGCAGCTTAGCGGAGGGGCCTAGGTCTGAAGCTTTCTTT. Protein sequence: CASSLAEGPRSEAFF.

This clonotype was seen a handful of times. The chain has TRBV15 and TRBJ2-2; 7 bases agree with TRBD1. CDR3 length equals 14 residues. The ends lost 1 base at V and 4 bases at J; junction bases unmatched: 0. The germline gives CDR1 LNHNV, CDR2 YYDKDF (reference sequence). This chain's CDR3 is CATSRGQGTGELFF. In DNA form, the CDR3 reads TGTGCCACCAGCAGAGGACAGGGCACCGGGGAGCTGTTTTTT.

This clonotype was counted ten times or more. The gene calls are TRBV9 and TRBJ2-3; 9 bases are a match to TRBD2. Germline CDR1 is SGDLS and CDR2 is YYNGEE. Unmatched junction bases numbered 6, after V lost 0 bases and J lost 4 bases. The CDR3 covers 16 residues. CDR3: CASSVGGSGGADTQYF. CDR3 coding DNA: TGTGCCAGCAGCGTAGGTGGTAGCGGGGGAGCAGATACGCAGTATTTT.

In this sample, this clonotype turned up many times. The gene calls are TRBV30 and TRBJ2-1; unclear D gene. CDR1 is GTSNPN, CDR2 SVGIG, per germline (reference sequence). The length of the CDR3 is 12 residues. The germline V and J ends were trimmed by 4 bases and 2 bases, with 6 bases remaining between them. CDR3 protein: CAWKRPYNEQFF. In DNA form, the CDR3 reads TGTGCCTGGAAGAGGCCCTACAATGAGCAGTTCTTC.

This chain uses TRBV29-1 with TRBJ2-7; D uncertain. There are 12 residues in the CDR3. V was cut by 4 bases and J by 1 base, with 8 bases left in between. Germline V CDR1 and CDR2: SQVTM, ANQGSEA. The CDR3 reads CSVAYSSYEQYF. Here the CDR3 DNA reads TGCAGCGTTGCTTACAGTTCCTACGAGCAGTACTTC.

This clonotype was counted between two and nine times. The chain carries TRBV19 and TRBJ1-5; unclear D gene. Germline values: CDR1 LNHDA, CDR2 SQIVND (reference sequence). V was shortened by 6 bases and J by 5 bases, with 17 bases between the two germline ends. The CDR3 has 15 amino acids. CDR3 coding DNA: TGTGCCAGTAGGCCGTTTCGGGGTTCCGATCAGCCCCAGCATTTT. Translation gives CASRPFRGSDQPQHF.

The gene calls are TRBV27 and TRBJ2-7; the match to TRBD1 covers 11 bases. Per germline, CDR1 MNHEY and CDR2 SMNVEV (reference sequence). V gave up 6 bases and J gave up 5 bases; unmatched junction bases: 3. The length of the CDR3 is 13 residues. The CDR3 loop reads CASSGQGAHEQYF. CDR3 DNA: TGTGCCAGCAGCGGACAGGGGGCCCACGAGCAGTACTTC.

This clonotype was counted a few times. The CDR3 coding sequence is TGCGCCAGCAGCTTGGGGACAGGGGGCGTCCCCATGAACACTGAAGCTTTCTTT. Its protein product is CASSLGTGGVPMNTEAFF. The V and J genes are TRBV5-1 and TRBJ1-1; 11 bases agree with TRBD1. J was trimmed by 0 bases and V by 0 bases; bases with no gene match: 7. Germline V gene sequence: CDR1 SGHRS, CDR2 YFSETQ. CDR3 length: 18 residues.